This T cell receptor beta chain was sequenced for a study of blood T cells in healthy people across ages. The table lists this clonotype with a few counts. The second PCR ran roughly 7 to 11 cycles with a sample-barcoded 5' primer and J-beta primers. TCRdb ran MiXCR on the 5' RACE reads and lists one entry per CDR3 protein. The data show fewer than 2 million distinct CDR3 sequences, approximately 39% seen once. CDR1 SNHLY and CDR2 FYNNEI come from the germline V gene. The CDR3 runs to 14 residues. Trimming took 4 bases from V and 3 from J, leaving 13 bases between them. The sequence came from a human donor in good health. The rearrangement uses TRBV2 and TRBJ2-7; maybe TRBD1 (5 bases). The sequencing input was blood. CDR3 bases: TGTGCCAGCAGTGTGTCGACAGAGTTCTACGAGCAGTACTTC. Protein: CASSVSTEFYEQYF.